One and the same sample provided the 7 T cell receptor beta chains below, sequenced in a study of blood T cell repertoires in COVID-19. Some clones are missing from TCRdb's copy, which holds only in-frame ones; the method was immunoSEQ multiplex PCR. Found here are over 200,000 clones, more than 70% of them singletons; the top ten hold 2% to 3%. Sequencing was carried out using PBMCs or T cells enriched from blood (not recorded which). These receptors all stem from a woman in her thirties or forties with acute COVID-19.

The chain carries TRBV27 and TRBJ2-1; 7 nucleotides align to TRBD1. Looked up from germline, CDR1 is MNHEY and CDR2 is SMNVEV (reference sequence). This CDR3 region has 14 residues. V gave up 2 bases and J gave up 5 bases; unmatched junction bases: 3. Written as DNA, the CDR3 is TGTGCCAGCAGTTTAGAGGGGGCCAACAATGAGCAGTTCTTC. This translates into CASSLEGANNEQFF.

This clone was observed once. The chain carries TRBV6-2 or TRBV6-3 and TRBJ2-3; TRBD1 matches 7 bases. V was clipped by 5 bases and J by 4 bases; unmatched bases: 9. The CDR3 covers 15 residues. CDR1 is MNHEY, CDR2 SVGEGT, per germline. This CDR3 reads CASSADRARADTQYF. CDR3 in DNA: TGTGCCAGCAGTGCTGACAGGGCTCGCGCAGATACGCAGTATTTT.

The chain combines TRBV27 with TRBJ2-7; D is uncertain. Per the germline V gene, CDR1 is MNHEY and CDR2 is SMNVEV (reference sequence). Between the trimmed V and J ends, which lost 5 bases and 2 bases, there was a span of 7 bases. The length of the CDR3 is 12 residues. The CDR3 sequence: CASSPPPYEQYV. For the CDR3, the DNA is TGTGCCAGCAGTCCTCCCCCCTACGAGCAGTACGTC.

V and J are TRBV5-4 and TRBJ1-3, with D unresolved. CDR1 and CDR2 (germline): SGHNT, YYREEE (reference sequence). The V gene lost 4 bases and the J gene lost 0 bases, with 5 bases spanning the gap. The CDR3 is made up of 13 amino acids. The CDR3: CASSIDSGNTIYF. The CDR3 region has the DNA TGTGCCAGCAGCATAGACTCTGGAAACACCATATATTTT.

This clone was seen a few times. The chain links TRBV7-9 to TRBJ2-5; 15 bases fit TRBD2. Germline V lookup: CDR1 SEHNR, CDR2 FQNEAQ (reference sequence). The trim removed 4 bases at V and 1 base at J, leaving 7 bases unmatched. This CDR3 contains 18 residues. The chain's CDR3 is CASSSGLAGGRSQETQYF. In DNA, the CDR3 is TGTGCCAGCAGCTCCGGACTAGCGGGGGGGCGAAGCCAAGAGACCCAGTACTTC.

This chain connects TRBV7-2 to TRBJ1-1, with a weak D call TRBD1 (5 bases). This CDR3 has 16 amino acids. In germline, CDR1 is SGHTA, CDR2 FQGNSA. The V gene lost 2 bases and the J gene lost 4 bases, with 17 bases spanning the gap. The CDR3 coding sequence is TGTGCCAGCAGCTTAACCCTCGGGGGGGGGAGCACTGAAGCTTTCTTT. Its protein is CASSLTLGGGSTEAFF.

This clone was counted only a few times. This chain joins TRBV6-5 and TRBJ2-1, with 9 bases identical to TRBD1. The CDR3 runs to 14 residues. V lost 5 bases and J lost 8; bases outside the gene matches: 7. Germline V CDR1 and CDR2: MNHEY, SVGAGI. Here the CDR3 reads CASSKRGQGDEQFF. The CDR3, as DNA: TGTGCCAGCAGTAAAAGGGGACAGGGCGATGAGCAGTTCTTC.